Listed below are T cell receptor beta chains from one sample, sequenced in a study of blood T cell repertoires in COVID-19. Some clones are missing from TCRdb's copy, which holds only in-frame ones; the method was immunoSEQ multiplex PCR. The sample lists 81,000 or so clones, approximately 92% occurring once. Sequenced sample: peripheral blood. The receptors stem from a woman aged 55-70 years with active COVID-19. CDR3s include the opening cysteine and the closing phenylalanine or tryptophan. The D gene is left open where the match is weak. Clone size is stated in some rows and not others, as once, few, many or a class when expanded.

abundance,v_gene,j_gene,d_gene,CDR3aa,CDR3nt
NA,TRBV2,TRBJ2-2,NA,CASSEGRVMTGELFF,TGTGCCAGCAGTGAGGGCAGGGTTATGACCGGGGAGCTGTTTTTT
NA,TRBV12-3/TRBV12-4,TRBJ2-1,NA,CASSLEPRDEQFF,TGTGCCAGCAGTTTAGAGCCCAGGGATGAGCAGTTCTTC
NA,TRBV7-8,TRBJ2-4,TRBD1,CASSLGQGLTNIQYF,TGTGCCAGCAGCTTAGGACAGGGCCTTACAAACATTCAGTACTTC
NA,TRBV3-1/TRBV3-2,TRBJ2-2,TRBD1,CASSPGGRAGELFF,TGTGCCAGCAGCCCAGGGGGCCGGGCCGGGGAGCTGTTTTTT
NA,TRBV2,TRBJ1-4,TRBD1,CASKGDRTYNEKLFF,TGTGCCAGCAAAGGGGACAGAACTTATAATGAAAAACTGTTTTTT
NA,TRBV7-9,TRBJ2-5,NA,CASSPGQQTQYF,TGTGCCAGCAGCCCCGGACAGCAAACCCAGTACTTC
NA,TRBV10-3,TRBJ2-3,NA,CAISEAVPIGTDTQYF,TGTGCCATCAGTGAGGCGGTACCAATCGGCACAGATACGCAGTATTTT
NA,TRBV7-2,TRBJ2-4,TRBD2,CASSHSGGVAKNIQYF,TGTGCCAGCAGCCATAGTGGGGGGGTAGCCAAAAACATTCAGTACTTC
once,TRBV5-6,TRBJ1-5,TRBD1,CASSLATGANQPQHF,TGTGCCAGCAGCTTGGCGACAGGGGCAAATCAGCCCCAGCATTTT
NA,TRBV6-5,TRBJ2-7,TRBD2,CASRPSGRISYEQYF,TGTGCCAGCAGACCCAGCGGGAGGATCTCCTACGAGCAGTACTTC
few,TRBV12-5,TRBJ2-3,NA,CASGSGTGAKDTQYF,TGTGCTAGTGGCAGCGGGACAGGAGCAAAAGATACGCAGTATTTT
NA,TRBV24-1,TRBJ2-3,NA,CATSDAATGPTDTQYF,TGTGCCACCAGTGATGCCGCGACAGGCCCCACAGATACGCAGTATTTT
NA,TRBV9,TRBJ1-1,TRBD1,CASSVWDRNTEAFF,TGTGCCAGCAGCGTATGGGACAGGAACACTGAAGCTTTCTTT
NA,TRBV28,TRBJ2-4,NA,CASSLLGHKNIQYF,TGTGCCAGCAGTTTATTGGGACACAAAAACATTCAGTACTTC
NA,TRBV28,TRBJ2-1,TRBD1,CASSMGTGGDAGAIREQFF,TGTGCCAGCAGTATGGGGACAGGGGGCGATGCGGGAGCGATTCGTGAGCAGTTCTTC